One and the same sample provided the 14 T cell receptor beta chains below, sequenced in a study of identifying expanded T cells in peripheral blood. The protocol was immunoSEQ multiplex PCR, while the TCRdb copy is restricted to in-frame clones and leaves out a portion. The sample yields around 90,000 clones, 70% to 90% seen once. Sequencing was done on a sample of blood. The source is a person aged 18 to 70 in good health.

The V and J genes are TRBV30 and TRBJ2-7; 8 nucleotides align to TRBD2. V lost 2 bases, J lost 3 bases, and 3 bases stayed unmatched. Germline V gene data show CDR1 as GTSNPN and CDR2 as SVGIG (reference sequence). The CDR3 is made up of 13 amino acids. In nucleotides, the CDR3 is TGTGCCTGGAGTACCGGGAGGGACTACGAGCAGTACTTC. It codes for CAWSTGRDYEQYF.

V gene TRBV7-6 combines with J gene TRBJ1-1; tentatively, D is TRBD1 (6 bases). The germline V gene encodes CDR1 SGHVS and CDR2 FNYEAQ. Trimming removed 5 bases from V and 1 base from J, with 17 bases in between. The CDR3 consists of 16 residues. The CDR3 region has the DNA TGTGCCAGCAGCCCTAGGGGGGGGCACTCGAACACTGAAGCTTTCTTT. This sequence encodes CASSPRGGHSNTEAFF.

The chain combines TRBV4-3 with TRBJ2-1; 8 nucleotides align to TRBD2. Germline V lookup: CDR1 LGHNA, CDR2 YSLEER. The CDR3 is 16 residues long. V shed 0 bases and J 3 bases; nucleotides not matched to a gene: 4. The CDR3 protein is CASSQDIAGNYNEQFF. CDR3 nucleotides: TGCGCCAGCAGCCAAGACATAGCGGGGAACTACAATGAGCAGTTCTTC.

CDR3 DNA sequence: TGCGCCAGCAGCGCACCTACAAGGAAAACTGAAGCTTTCTTT. This codes for CASSAPTRKTEAFF. The rearrangement uses TRBV4-1 and TRBJ1-1; D is unclear. Germline lookup yields CDR1 MGHRA and CDR2 YSYEKL. The CDR3 has 14 amino acids. V dropped 5 bases and J dropped 5 bases, with 15 bases sitting between them.

The chain uses TRBV30 and TRBJ1-2, with D maybe TRBD1 (6 bases). The germline V gene encodes CDR1 GTSNPN and CDR2 SVGIG (reference sequence). V shed 3 bases and J shed 2 bases, with 13 bases lying between them. CDR3 length equals 14 residues. CDR3 region: CAWSPVGGNYGYTF. The CDR3 DNA sequence: TGTGCCTGGAGCCCCGTGGGGGGCAACTATGGCTACACCTTC.

The rearrangement joins TRBV7-9 to TRBJ2-7; unclear D gene. Deletions cut 4 bases from V and 3 bases from J, with 7 bases between. Germline CDR1 SEHNR, CDR2 FQNEAQ (reference sequence). The CDR3 contains 12 residues. In nucleotides, the CDR3 is TGTGCCAGCAGCTGGTTGGACTACGAGCAGTACTTC. It yields the protein CASSWLDYEQYF.

This clone occurred once. CDR3 sequence (DNA): TGTGCCTGGAGGCTCGGACAGATATACGAGCAGTACTTC. The encoded protein is CAWRLGQIYEQYF. The chain uses TRBV30 and TRBJ2-7; TRBD1 is a possible D gene (6 bases). The germline V and J ends were trimmed by 3 bases and 4 bases, with 13 bases remaining between them. Germline CDR1 is GTSNPN and CDR2 is SVGIG (reference sequence). This CDR3 spans 13 amino acids.

DNA of the CDR3: TGTGCCAGCAGTGAAGCAGATATATATCAGCCCCAGCATTTT. Amino acid sequence: CASSEADIYQPQHF. J is TRBJ1-5 and V is TRBV6-1; D not resolved. Trimming stripped 0 bases from V and 5 bases from J, with 8 bases between. From germline, CDR1 is MNHNS and CDR2 SASEGT. The CDR3 has 14 amino acids.

This clone was seen only once. The chain couples TRBV5-1 to TRBJ2-5; D is unclear. This CDR3 spans 13 amino acids. V was trimmed by 4 bases and J by 2 bases, leaving 9 bases between them. The germline V gene encodes CDR1 SGHRS and CDR2 YFSETQ. The CDR3 protein is CASSRTPQETQYF. Here the CDR3 DNA reads TGCGCCAGCAGCCGGACCCCGCAAGAGACCCAGTACTTC.

The rearrangement joins TRBV30 to TRBJ2-5; the match to TRBD2 covers 16 bases. The length of the CDR3 is 12 residues. The germline V gene has CDR1 GTSNPN and CDR2 SVGIG (reference sequence). CDR3 in DNA: TGTGCGTCCGGGACTAGCGGGGGGGCCCAGTACTTC. Its translation: CASGTSGGAQYF. Looking up the rest from reference TRBV30 and TRBJ2-5 gives the full variable domain: SQTIHQWPATLVQPVGSPLSLECTVEGTSNPNLYWYRQAAGRGLQLLFYSVGIGQISSEVPQNLSASRPQDRQFILSSKKLLLSDSGFYLCASGTSGGAQYFGPGTRLLVL.

The genes are TRBV29-1 and TRBJ2-3; D possibly corresponds to TRBD2 (5 bases). Trimming stripped 0 bases from V and 0 bases from J, with 13 bases between. The CDR3 spans 16 residues. Germline CDR1 and CDR2: SQVTM and ANQGSEA. The chain's CDR3 is CSVEEFGLGSTDTQYF. CDR3 DNA sequence: TGCAGCGTTGAAGAGTTTGGACTGGGCAGCACAGATACGCAGTATTTT.

This chain uses TRBV10-3 with TRBJ2-7; possible D gene TRBD2, 5 bases. Per the germline V gene, CDR1 is ENHRY and CDR2 is SYGVKD. This CDR3 is built from 14 residues. V lost 3 bases and J lost 0, with 9 bases in between. The chain's CDR3 is CAISDGTSSYEQYF. The CDR3, as DNA: TGTGCCATCAGTGACGGCACTAGCTCCTACGAGCAGTACTTC.

The chain is built from TRBV18 and TRBJ2-7; D is ambiguous. V lost 5 bases and J lost 4, with 12 bases in between. CDR3 length: 13 amino acids. The germline V gene encodes CDR1 KGHSH and CDR2 LQKENI. CDR3 bases: TGTGCCAGCTCAAACGAGGAGTCGTACGAGCAGTACTTC. Residues: CASSNEESYEQYF.

This chain links TRBV28 with TRBJ2-2; 11 bases are shared with TRBD2. This CDR3 spans 15 amino acids. The V gene end was trimmed by 11 bases and the J gene end by 7 bases; junction bases not matched to a gene: 12. Germline values: CDR1 MDHEN, CDR2 SYDVKM. CDR3 amino acids: CAGGSGGAVNGELFF. The DNA of the CDR3 is TGTGCCGGCGGTAGCGGGGGGGCCGTTAACGGGGAGCTGTTTTTT. Using reference TRBV28 and TRBJ2-2 for the parts outside the CDR3, the full variable domain is DVKVTQSSRYLVKRTGEKVFLECVQDMDHENMFWYRQDPGLGLRLIYFSYDVKMKEKGDIPEGYSVSREKKERFSLILESASTNQTSMYLCAGGSGGAVNGELFFGEGSRLTVL.